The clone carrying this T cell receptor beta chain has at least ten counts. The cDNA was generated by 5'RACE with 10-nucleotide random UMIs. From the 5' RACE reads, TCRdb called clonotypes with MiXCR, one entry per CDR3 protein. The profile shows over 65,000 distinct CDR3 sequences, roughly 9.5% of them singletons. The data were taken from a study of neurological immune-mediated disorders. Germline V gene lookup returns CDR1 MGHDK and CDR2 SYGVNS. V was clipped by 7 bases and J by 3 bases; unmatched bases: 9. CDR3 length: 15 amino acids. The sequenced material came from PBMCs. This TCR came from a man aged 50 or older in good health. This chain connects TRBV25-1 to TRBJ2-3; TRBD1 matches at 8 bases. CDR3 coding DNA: TGTGCCAGCAAGCCCCGACAGGGGAGGACAGATACGCAGTATTTT. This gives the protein CASKPRQGRTDTQYF.